Listed below are T cell receptor beta chains from one sample, sequenced in a study of T cell repertoires in cytomegalovirus infection. TCRdb reprocessed the reads with MiXCR, giving one entry per CDR3 protein. The sample contains 100,000 to 150,000 distinct CDR3 sequences, approximately 30% of which appear only once. No cognate antigen is known for these TCRs. Here the sequenced sample was CD8+ T cells from cultured PBMCs, taken from culture after CMV antigen stimulation. These receptors originate from a human donor in good health (CMV status not recorded). Some clones in this sample may be carry-over from other donors' samples. Each CDR3 is given with its conserved first and last residue. Fields, in order: J gene, V gene, D gene, clone size, CDR3 DNA, CDR3 protein. D genes are given only for firm matches. Expanded clones are given a class, and other clones once, few, many or no size at all.

J gene: TRBJ2-1
V gene: TRBV12-3/TRBV12-4
D gene: .
clone size: .
CDR3 DNA: TGTGCCAGCAGTTTGGGGGGTGTAAGCGAGCAGTTCTTC
CDR3 protein: CASSLGGVSEQFF

J gene: TRBJ1-1
V gene: TRBV5-4
D gene: TRBD1
clone size: .
CDR3 DNA: TGTGCCAGCAGCTTGACAGGGGCCCGCACTGAAGCTTTCTTT
CDR3 protein: CASSLTGARTEAFF

J gene: TRBJ1-1
V gene: TRBV5-5
D gene: .
clone size: once
CDR3 DNA: TGTGCCAGCAGCCCAGACGCCGGTGAAGCTTTCTTT
CDR3 protein: CASSPDAGEAFF

J gene: TRBJ1-1
V gene: TRBV6-1
D gene: .
clone size: .
CDR3 DNA: TGTGCCAGCAGTGAATGGGGGGCGGCTACCGAAGCTTTCTTT
CDR3 protein: CASSEWGAATEAFF

J gene: TRBJ2-1
V gene: TRBV28
D gene: .
clone size: many
CDR3 DNA: TGTGCCAGCAGTTTAAATGGGGAGTACAATGAGCAGTTCTTC
CDR3 protein: CASSLNGEYNEQFF

J gene: TRBJ1-2
V gene: TRBV29-1
D gene: TRBD1
clone size: .
CDR3 DNA: TGCAGCGTTGACGTGGTGAGACAGGGGGTAGGCTATGGCTACACCTTC
CDR3 protein: CSVDVVRQGVGYGYTF

J gene: TRBJ1-1
V gene: TRBV5-1
D gene: TRBD1
clone size: few
CDR3 DNA: TGCGCCAGCAGCTTTACAGGGGGGGGCACTGAAGCTTTCTTT
CDR3 protein: CASSFTGGGTEAFF

J gene: TRBJ1-1
V gene: TRBV10-3
D gene: TRBD1
clone size: .
CDR3 DNA: TGTGCCATCAGTCCCCAGGGGGCTAAATCTGAAGCTTTCTTT
CDR3 protein: CAISPQGAKSEAFF

J gene: TRBJ1-2
V gene: TRBV28
D gene: TRBD1
clone size: few
CDR3 DNA: TGTGCCAGCAGTTTATGGGGACAGGGCGCTAACTATGGCTACACCTTC
CDR3 protein: CASSLWGQGANYGYTF

J gene: TRBJ2-5
V gene: TRBV7-7
D gene: .
clone size: few
CDR3 DNA: TGTGCTAGCAGCCCGGGACTCCGCCCAGAGGAGACCCAGTACTTC
CDR3 protein: CASSPGLRPEETQYF

J gene: TRBJ1-5
V gene: TRBV27
D gene: TRBD1
clone size: .
CDR3 DNA: TGTGCCAGCAGTTTAGGGGGGCAGGGGGTGAATCAGCCCCAGCATTTT
CDR3 protein: CASSLGGQGVNQPQHF

J gene: TRBJ1-5
V gene: TRBV2
D gene: TRBD1
clone size: .
CDR3 DNA: TGTGCCAGCAGTGACACCGGGACAGGGAACAATCAGCCCCAGCATTTT
CDR3 protein: CASSDTGTGNNQPQHF

J gene: TRBJ2-1
V gene: TRBV7-8
D gene: TRBD2
clone size: few
CDR3 DNA: TGTGCCAGCAGCTTAGGTAGCGGGGGTATGGGTGAGCAGTTCTTC
CDR3 protein: CASSLGSGGMGEQFF

J gene: TRBJ2-7
V gene: TRBV12-3/TRBV12-4
D gene: .
clone size: .
CDR3 DNA: TGTGCCAGCAGTAACCGGGACCGATTTCCCTACGAGCAGTACTTC
CDR3 protein: CASSNRDRFPYEQYF

J gene: TRBJ1-1
V gene: TRBV5-6
D gene: .
clone size: .
CDR3 DNA: TGTGCCAGCAGCGGCAACTCCGGGGTCCTGGACACTGAAGCTTTCTTT
CDR3 protein: CASSGNSGVLDTEAFF

J gene: TRBJ1-3
V gene: TRBV5-5
D gene: TRBD1
clone size: .
CDR3 DNA: TGTGCCAGCAGCTCACCGGGCCGACAGGGAGGAAACACCATATATTTT
CDR3 protein: CASSSPGRQGGNTIYF